This paragraph reports one T cell receptor beta chain. Antigen unknown. Both TCR beta VDJ combination and CDR3 sequence profiling were carried out. Genomic DNA was the template for this profiling. MiXCR was run by TCRdb on the reads, yielding one entry per CDR3 protein. The profile shows hundreds of thousands of distinct CDR3 sequences, 55% to 70% of them singletons. This sample was taken from a study of CD8+CD57+ T cells in acquired aplastic anemia. At the level of the study: Sorted CD4+ plus CD8+ cells gave DNA averaging approximately 3.2 ug. Findings of the study overall: The same twenty-nine CD8+ CDR3 sequences occurred in patients and in controls.

CDR1 is DFQATT, CDR2 SNEGSKA, per germline (reference sequence). This CDR3 has 13 amino acids. V was shortened by 7 bases and J by 5 bases, with 15 bases between the two germline ends. The sequencing sample was made of sorted CD4+, CD8+, or CD8+CD57+ T cells (not recorded which) from PBMCs. The V call is TRBV20-1, the J call TRBJ1-3; D unresolved. The receptor was derived from a human donor in good health, serving as a control. The CDR3 sequence is CSVQRACRNTIYF. For the CDR3, the DNA is TGCAGTGTCCAGAGAGCCTGTAGAAACACCATATATTTT.